The rows below give T cell receptor beta chains drawn from one sample of a study of shared clonotypes between healthy human individuals. Data came from immunoSEQ multiplex PCR; TCRdb stores just in-frame clones and leaves some out. The profile shows millions of clones, around 95% of them singletons. Sequenced material: naive CD4+ T cells sorted from blood. The receptors shown here come from a man between 18 and 29 years old in good health. Each CDR3 is given with its conserved first and last residue. D genes are given only for firm matches. The listing skips clone size in some rows; elsewhere it reads once, few, many or a size class.

cdr3_length clone_size j_call v_call d_call cdr3_aa cdr3_nt
15 NA TRBJ2-7 TRBV19 TRBD2 CASSTLAGSFYEQYF TGTGCCAGTAGTACACTAGCGGGAAGCTTCTACGAGCAGTACTTC
15 NA TRBJ1-5 TRBV4-3 NA CASSKTALSNQPQHF TGCGCCAGCAGTAAAACAGCCCTTAGCAATCAGCCCCAGCATTTT
14 NA TRBJ1-1 TRBV18 NA CASSPGGLRTEAFF TGTGCCAGCTCACCAGGAGGTTTAAGGACTGAAGCTTTCTTT
13 once TRBJ2-7 TRBV5-4 NA CASSVDGSYEQYF TGTGCCAGCAGCGTCGACGGGTCCTACGAGCAGTACTTC
16 NA TRBJ2-7 TRBV4-1 NA CASSQVPGAVSYEQYF TGCGCCAGCAGCCAAGTGCCGGGAGCCGTCTCCTACGAGCAGTACTTC
15 NA TRBJ1-2 TRBV5-6 NA CASSRATGLNYGYTF TGTGCCAGCAGCCGCGCCACAGGGCTCAACTATGGCTACACCTTC
17 NA TRBJ1-1 TRBV5-4 NA CASSPYRSGKVNTEAFF TGTGCCAGCAGCCCATACCGGTCAGGGAAAGTGAACACTGAAGCTTTCTTT
12 NA TRBJ1-1 TRBV6-5 NA CASYRRGTEAFF TGTGCCAGCTACCGAAGAGGCACTGAAGCTTTCTTT
12 NA TRBJ2-7 TRBV2 TRBD1 CASSGTGFEQYF TGTGCCAGCAGCGGGACAGGATTCGAGCAGTACTTC
13 once TRBJ1-1 TRBV18 NA CASSPQGGPEAFF TGTGCCAGCTCACCGCAGGGAGGGCCTGAAGCTTTCTTT
17 NA TRBJ1-1 TRBV19 NA CASRWDRWGSSNTEAFF TGTGCCAGTAGGTGGGATAGGTGGGGATCCTCGAACACTGAAGCTTTCTTT
13 NA TRBJ1-4 TRBV19 TRBD1 CASKGDRPEKLFF TGTGCCAGTAAGGGGGACAGACCCGAAAAACTGTTTTTT
14 NA TRBJ1-1 TRBV18 NA CASSPVGTRAEAFF TGTGCCAGCTCACCTGTCGGGACCAGGGCTGAAGCTTTCTTT
16 NA TRBJ2-3 TRBV5-8 TRBD1 CASSIGQGGGPDTQYF TGTGCCAGCAGCATAGGACAGGGAGGAGGGCCCGATACGCAGTATTTT
12 NA TRBJ2-3 TRBV30 NA CAWSVGSDTQYF TGTGCCTGGAGTGTCGGGTCAGATACGCAGTATTTT
16 NA TRBJ2-7 TRBV2 NA CASSGGLEGSSYEQYF TGTGCCAGCAGTGGTGGTCTGGAGGGGTCTTCCTACGAGCAGTACTTC
12 NA TRBJ1-3 TRBV10-1 NA CASSPSGNTIYF TGCGCCAGCAGTCCCTCTGGAAACACCATATATTTT
12 NA TRBJ2-5 TRBV30 NA CAWTSTRETQYF TGTGCCTGGACGAGTACTCGAGAGACCCAGTACTTC
14 NA TRBJ2-7 TRBV14 NA CASSQGGPRYEQYF TGTGCCAGCAGCCAAGGGGGACCCCGCTACGAGCAGTACTTC
14 NA TRBJ2-2 TRBV18 NA CASSTALDTGELFF TGTGCCAGCTCAACGGCTCTGGACACCGGGGAGCTGTTTTTT
17 NA TRBJ2-1 TRBV5-4 TRBD1 CASSSGTTGGLGNEQFF TGTGCCAGCAGCTCGGGGACAACAGGGGGGCTCGGCAATGAGCAGTTCTTC
14 NA TRBJ1-6 TRBV5-1 NA CASSLDWDRSPLHF TGCGCCAGCAGCTTAGATTGGGACCGTTCACCCCTCCACTTT
14 NA TRBJ2-1 TRBV27 NA CASNQGNSYNEQFF TGTGCCAGCAACCAGGGGAACTCCTACAATGAGCAGTTCTTC
15 NA TRBJ2-7 TRBV27 TRBD1 CASSSGTGYIYEQYF TGTGCCAGCAGTTCCGGGACAGGGTATATCTACGAGCAGTACTTC
16 once TRBJ2-2 TRBV5-4 TRBD2 CASSLMAGGIAGELFF TGTGCCAGCAGCTTGATGGCGGGAGGGATCGCCGGGGAGCTGTTTTTT
15 NA TRBJ1-6 TRBV5-1 TRBD1 CASSPPGTGNSPLHF TGCGCCAGCAGCCCGCCCGGGACAGGAAATTCACCCCTCCACTTT
15 NA TRBJ1-1 TRBV18 NA CASSPPYLTGAEAFF TGTGCCAGCTCACCACCTTACCTTACTGGCGCTGAAGCTTTCTTT
15 NA TRBJ1-5 TRBV7-6 NA CASSPGTYSNQPQHF TGTGCCAGCAGCCCCGGGACCTATAGCAATCAGCCCCAGCATTTT
13 NA TRBJ2-7 TRBV30 TRBD2 CAWMPSGRGEQYF TGTGCCTGGATGCCTAGCGGGAGGGGGGAGCAGTACTTC
15 NA TRBJ1-1 TRBV29-1 TRBD1 CSVPGQGAFRPEAFF TGCAGCGTCCCGGGACAGGGGGCGTTCAGGCCTGAAGCTTTCTTT
15 NA TRBJ1-1 TRBV18 TRBD1 CASSPDRTPNTEAFF TGTGCCAGCTCACCGGACAGGACCCCGAACACTGAAGCTTTCTTT
14 NA TRBJ2-3 TRBV5-6 TRBD2 CASSLSSGADTQYF TGTGCCAGCAGCTTGTCTAGCGGGGCAGATACGCAGTATTTT
14 NA TRBJ2-7 TRBV6-1 TRBD1 CASSDGTGNYEQYF TGTGCCAGCAGTGACGGGACAGGGAACTACGAGCAGTACTTC
14 NA TRBJ1-1 TRBV27 NA CASTPAGARTEAFF TGTGCCAGCACCCCCGCGGGGGCGCGTACTGAAGCTTTCTTT
13 NA TRBJ2-7 TRBV6-5 TRBD1 CASSPGQTYEQYF TGTGCCAGCAGCCCGGGACAGACCTACGAGCAGTACTTC
15 NA TRBJ2-7 TRBV6-5 TRBD2 CASSHSGRGAYEQYF TGTGCCAGCAGTCATAGCGGGAGGGGGGCCTACGAGCAGTACTTC
12 NA TRBJ1-5 TRBV6-5 NA CASGLPGQPQHF TGTGCCAGCGGTCTTCCGGGACAGCCCCAGCATTTT
13 NA TRBJ2-3 TRBV30 NA CAWINLAPDTQYF TGTGCCTGGATTAATCTAGCACCAGATACGCAGTATTTT
11 NA TRBJ2-1 TRBV19 NA CASSRVHEQFF TGTGCCAGTAGTAGGGTCCATGAGCAGTTCTTC
16 NA TRBJ1-6 TRBV15 NA CATSPKGWQGGSPLHF TGTGCCACCAGCCCCAAAGGGTGGCAGGGCGGTTCACCCCTCCACTTT
15 NA TRBJ2-3 TRBV19 TRBD2 CASSSTGTSADTQYF TGTGCCAGTAGTTCGACCGGGACTAGCGCAGATACGCAGTATTTT